The clone carrying this TCR beta chain is medium-sized. Its antigen remains unknown. The V segment lost 5 bases and the J segment 8 bases; nucleotides outside the gene matches: 10. The CDR3 length is 14 residues. Germline values: CDR1 SGHNT, CDR2 YENEEA. This sample was included in a study of vaccination and CD4 T cells after COVID-19. Whole-study context: Nasal swab PCR had shown SARS-CoV-2 positivity in the convalescent patients (roughly 9 mild cases, one severe case).

Treatment meaning: roughly 10-day PBMC culture with coronavirus spike peptide pools or control peptides (ViraFEST assay). ViraFEST used peptide pools to expand antigen-specific T cells and subsequently sequenced their TCRs. Oncomine TCR Beta short-read sequencing was applied to DNA from cultured CD4+ T cells. Once CD4+ T cells had been cultured, genomic DNA was extracted from them. Using its own MiXCR run on the PCR reads, TCRdb lists one record per CDR3 protein. This sample has 4,000 to 5,500 distinct CDR3 sequences, with over 35% found just once. The origin of this receptor is a human donor who had recovered from COVID-19. Sequencing input: CD4+ T cells from blood, cultured in vitro. The V and J genes are TRBV11-3 and TRBJ1-2, with 8 positions matching TRBD1. The chain's CDR3 is CASSPGQGRTGYTF. DNA for the CDR3: TGTGCCAGCAGCCCTGGACAGGGTAGGACCGGCTACACCTTC.